This T cell receptor (beta chain) was profiled in a study of Tregs in tolerant kidney transplant recipients. Overall study findings and caveats: Few patients were studied, so findings need validation in larger groups. Expanding Tregs on activated donor B cells appeared to best identify donor-specific TCRbeta clones. In tolerant patients, donor-specific Tregs outgrew total Tregs, suggesting antigen-driven expansion.

This CDR3 comprises 14 residues. The ends lost 5 bases at V and 5 bases at J; junction bases unmatched: 6. Per germline, CDR1 SGHTA and CDR2 FQGNSA. Recipients received nonmyeloablative bone marrow transplants from related graft donors, with transient mixed chimerism. For this clone: Its antigen is as yet unknown. Sequencing ends 3 residues short of the CDR3 end; the germline J gene provides the rest.

Only in-frame clones appear in the TCRdb table, and some are missing; sequencing was by immunoSEQ multiplex PCR. This sample lists about 23,000 clones; its ten largest clones have over 4%. This sample comprised CD4+ T cells from blood (PBMCs), obtained 6 months after the transplant. This TCR derives from a human patient who received a combined kidney and bone marrow transplant. Part of the T cell pool may stem from the graft donor. The gene calls are TRBV7-2 and TRBJ1-2; TRBD1 aligns across 9 bases. CDR3 sequence: CASSPDRGGYGYTF. Partial CDR3 DNA: TGTGCCAGCAGCCCGGACAGGGGTGGTTATGGC.